These 20 T cell receptor beta chains originate from one sample sequenced in a study of siplizumab effects on memory and regulatory T cells. The method was immunoSEQ multiplex PCR; TCRdb's version includes in-frame clones alone and lacks a portion of them. Altogether about 110,000 clones are present, 80% to 95% being singletons, with the ten largest covering 1.3%. The sample taken for sequencing was CD4+ T cells sorted from blood. These TCRs come from a human donor in good health.

This clone was observed once. The V call is TRBV15, the J call TRBJ2-5, with a tentative D call TRBD1 (5 bases). This CDR3 is 15 amino acids long. Per germline, CDR1 LNHNV and CDR2 YYDKDF (reference sequence). Trimming took 3 bases from V and 5 from J, leaving 16 bases between them. CDR3 coding DNA: TGTGCCACCAGCAGGAGAGGACATGTGGGGGAGACCCAGTACTTC. Translating gives CATSRRGHVGETQYF.

The chain employs TRBV2 and TRBJ2-1, with 7 bases fitting TRBD2. Per germline, CDR1 SNHLY and CDR2 FYNNEI. The CDR3 length is 11 residues. V lost 8 bases, J lost 8 bases, and 3 bases stayed unmatched. The chain's CDR3 is CASGEGHEQFF. The CDR3 nucleotides read TGTGCCAGCGGGGAGGGCCATGAGCAGTTCTTC. Full variable domain (outside the CDR3, taken from reference TRBV2 and TRBJ2-1): EPEVTQTPSHQVTQMGQEVILRCVPISNHLYFYWYRQILGQKVEFLVSFYNNEISEKSEIFDDQFSVERPDGSNFTLKIRSTKLEDSAMYFCASGEGHEQFFGPGTRLTVL.

The chain combines TRBV5-6 with TRBJ1-1; 8 bases agree with TRBD1. There are 15 residues in the CDR3. The ends lost 4 bases at V and 1 base at J; junction bases unmatched: 6. Germline assignment: CDR1 SGHDT and CDR2 YYEEEE. CDR3: CASSEFGTGNTEAFF. CDR3 nucleotide sequence: TGTGCCAGCAGCGAGTTTGGGACAGGGAACACTGAAGCTTTCTTT.

V is TRBV6-5 and J is TRBJ1-5; a possible D gene is TRBD1 (5 bases). The CDR3 contains 12 residues. Trimming shortened V by 5 bases and J by 4 bases, and 6 bases separated the two germline ends. Germline V gene sequence: CDR1 MNHEY, CDR2 SVGAGI. DNA for the CDR3: TGTGCCAGCAGTGCAGGGAATCAGCCCCAGCATTTT. As protein: CASSAGNQPQHF.

The V gene is TRBV29-1, the J gene TRBJ1-2, with a possible D match to TRBD1 (6 bases). This CDR3 spans 14 amino acids. V was trimmed by 2 bases and J by 8 bases, leaving 18 bases between them. CDR1 SQVTM and CDR2 ANQGSEA come from the germline V gene. For the CDR3, the DNA is TGCAGCGTTGAAAATTTGCCGGGACAATGGGGCTACACCTTC. Encoded protein: CSVENLPGQWGYTF. Full variable domain (missing parts from reference TRBV29-1 and TRBJ1-2): SAVISQKPSRDICQRGTSLTIQCQVDSQVTMMFWYRQQPGQSLTLIATANQGSEATYESGFVIDKFPISRPNLTFSTLTVSNMSPEDSSIYLCSVENLPGQWGYTFGSGTRLTVV.

The chain recombines TRBV5-1 with TRBJ1-2, with 7 bases lining up with TRBD1. After removal of 0 bases from V and 4 bases from J, the junction contained 3 bases not matched to a gene. The CDR3 consists of 14 residues. CDR1 and CDR2 from the germline V gene are SGHRS and YFSETQ. The CDR3 protein is CASSLDRGAYGYTF. As DNA, the CDR3 is TGCGCCAGCAGCTTGGACAGGGGTGCCTATGGCTACACCTTC.

The chain is built from TRBV5-1 and TRBJ2-1; TRBD2 matches 13 bases. Germline loops: CDR1 SGHRS, CDR2 YFSETQ. This CDR3 region has 18 residues. Losses at the gene ends were 4 bases for V and 0 bases for J; bases not matched to a gene: 7. The CDR3 spells CASSKGLAGASSYNEQFF. In nucleotides, the CDR3 is TGCGCCAGCAGCAAAGGACTAGCGGGGGCAAGCTCCTACAATGAGCAGTTCTTC.

This clone was seen only a few times. The chain has TRBV5-8 and TRBJ1-3, with a weak D call TRBD1 (5 bases). Germline lookup yields CDR1 SGHTS and CDR2 YDEGEE. Trimming took off 4 bases at V and 8 bases at J, with 16 bases between the two ends. The CDR3 runs to 14 residues. CDR3 loop: CASSTRDPRDTIYF. Written as DNA, the CDR3 is TGTGCCAGCAGCACCCGGGACCCTAGGGACACCATATATTTT.

A word on this clone: The sample carries other DNA sequences with the same CDR3. The chain combines TRBV5-6 with TRBJ1-1; D is possibly TRBD1 (5 bases). CDR3 length: 13 amino acids. The V gene lost 0 bases and the J gene lost 4 bases, with 7 bases spanning the gap. Germline assignment: CDR1 SGHDT and CDR2 YYEEEE. CDR3: CASSLVRGTEAFF. As DNA, the CDR3 is TGTGCCAGCAGCTTGGTTAGGGGCACTGAAGCTTTCTTT.

This chain joins TRBV2 and TRBJ1-4; the D gene is possibly TRBD1 (5 bases). This CDR3 comprises 14 residues. Germline CDR1 is SNHLY and CDR2 is FYNNEI. V was trimmed by 1 base and J by 10 bases, leaving 13 bases between them. Written as DNA, the CDR3 is TGTGCCAGCAGTGAAGTAGGGGCAGAAGGAAAACTGTTTTTT. Protein: CASSEVGAEGKLFF.

The genes are TRBV19 and TRBJ2-3; D may be TRBD1 (6 bases). Germline loops: CDR1 LNHDA, CDR2 SQIVND (reference sequence). This CDR3 has 15 residues. Trimming removed 0 bases at V and 2 bases at J, with 9 bases between. CDR3 in DNA: TGTGCCAGTAGTATAGATCACAGGGTCACAGATACGCAGTATTTT. As protein: CASSIDHRVTDTQYF.

This clone came up once. This sequence joins TRBV18 and TRBJ1-2; no firm D call. Trimming shortened V by 3 bases and J by 4 bases, and 9 bases separated the two germline ends. Germline V gene sequence: CDR1 KGHSH, CDR2 LQKENI. CDR3 length: 13 amino acids. The CDR3 DNA reads TGTGCCAGCTCACCCCCAGGAACCTATGGCTACACCTTC. The encoded protein is CASSPPGTYGYTF.

This clone was counted once. The chain has TRBV30 and TRBJ2-7, with a weak D call TRBD2 (5 bases). Germline V CDR1 and CDR2: GTSNPN, SVGIG (reference sequence). V was pared by 4 bases and J by 3 bases, with 13 bases between. The CDR3 is 13 amino acids. CDR3: CAWTGDYSYEQYF. In DNA, the CDR3 is TGTGCCTGGACGGGTGACTACAGCTACGAGCAGTACTTC.

The gene calls are TRBV7-9 and TRBJ1-5, with D hard to call. V was cut by 1 base and J by 3 bases, with 13 bases left in between. Per germline, CDR1 SEHNR and CDR2 FQNEAQ (reference sequence). There are 16 residues in the CDR3. This CDR3 is CASSLGVWGTNQPQHF. Here the CDR3 DNA reads TGTGCCAGCAGCTTAGGAGTTTGGGGTACCAATCAGCCCCAGCATTTT. Looking up the rest from reference TRBV7-9 and TRBJ1-5 gives the full variable domain: DTGVSQNPRHKITKRGQNVTFRCDPISEHNRLYWYRQTLGQGPEFLTYFQNEAQLEKSRLLSDRFSAERPKGSFSTLEIQRTEQGDSAMYLCASSLGVWGTNQPQHFGDGTRLSIL.

The CDR3 protein is CASRPGQGITGELFF. The CDR3 nucleotides read TGTGCCAGCAGACCGGGACAGGGCATCACCGGGGAGCTGTTTTTT. The chain is built from TRBV6-1 and TRBJ2-2; 9 bases map to TRBD1. J lost 4 bases, V lost 6 bases, and 6 bases had no gene match. This CDR3 has 15 amino acids. Germline CDR1 and CDR2: MNHNS and SASEGT.

DNA for the CDR3: TGTGCCAGCAGTGCGGAGTTTGGGGTCCAAGAGACCCAGTACTTC. Protein sequence: CASSAEFGVQETQYF. This chain uses TRBV6-4 with TRBJ2-5, with D uncertain. Germline CDR1 reads MRHNA; CDR2 reads SNTAGT. The CDR3 consists of 15 residues. Trimming took off 4 bases at V and 1 base at J, with 13 bases between the two ends.

The chain employs TRBV5-1 and TRBJ2-7; D gene uncertain. This CDR3 has 14 amino acids. CDR1 and CDR2 from the germline V gene are SGHRS and YFSETQ. V dropped 0 bases and J dropped 1 base, with 8 bases sitting between them. This CDR3 reads CASSLVADSYEQYF. The CDR3 DNA follows: TGCGCCAGCAGCTTGGTGGCAGATTCCTACGAGCAGTACTTC.

The J gene is TRBJ2-5, the V gene TRBV19; D not certain. Germline lookup yields CDR1 LNHDA and CDR2 SQIVND (reference sequence). V shed 3 bases and J shed 2 bases, with 7 bases lying between them. The length of the CDR3 is 13 residues. The CDR3 nucleotides read TGTGCCAGTAGTATGGGCTCTCAAGAGACCCAGTACTTC. Translating it yields CASSMGSQETQYF. The variable domain in full, with the rest retrieved from reference TRBV19 and TRBJ2-5, is DGGITQSPKYLFRKEGQNVTLSCEQNLNHDAMYWYRQDPGQGLRLIYYSQIVNDFQKGDIAEGYSVSREKKESFPLTVTSAQKNPTAFYLCASSMGSQETQYFGPGTRLLVL.

The chain combines TRBV5-1 with TRBJ1-1; 8 bases map to TRBD1. CDR1 is SGHRS and CDR2 is YFSETQ in the germline V gene. With 4 bases clipped from V and 4 bases from J, the junction kept 12 bases outside the gene matches. The CDR3 sequence is 16 residues long. The CDR3 DNA is TGCGCCAGCAGCCCCGGGCAGGGGGCGCGCGGCACTGAAGCTTTCTTT. It is translated as CASSPGQGARGTEAFF.

Points on this clone: At one boundary the junction diverges from the germline segment, which might be a read error. The J gene is TRBJ1-1, the V gene TRBV11-2; 7 bases fit TRBD1. This CDR3 region has 14 residues. The V gene's germline CDR1 is SGHAT and CDR2 FQNNGV. The CDR3 DNA sequence: TGTGCCAGCAGCCTAGACAGGGTAAGCACTGAAGCTTTCTTT. This sequence encodes CASSLDRVSTEAFF.